This T cell receptor (beta chain) originates from a study of regulatory T cells in long-lasting Graves disease. The time point here: newly diagnosed GD, antithyroid drugs for less than 3 months. Construction of the TCR library relied on RNA isolated from PBMCs. Per American Thyroid Association guidelines, Graves' disease was diagnosed. This clonotype has at least ten counts. The antigen is not known. Trimming pared 0 bases from V and 4 bases from J, leaving 15 bases between. Looked up from germline, CDR1 is MNHNY and CDR2 is SVGAGI (reference sequence). CDR3 length equals 16 residues. For TCR beta, libraries came from iRepertoire HTBI primers and Arm-PCR of CDR3 regions. Via MiXCR, TCRdb re-called the multiplex PCR reads, giving one row per CDR3 protein. The sample has a few hundred thousand distinct CDR3 sequences; approximately 18% are singletons. Whole-study results and caveats: Lower TCR diversity was seen in persistent Graves' patients than in newly diagnosed ones.

Separately, the same data were catalogued under a study of T cells in Graves' hyperthyroidism and ophthalmopathy. That source notes: In blood, most of the thyroid clonotypes expanded above 0.001 were also present.

The chain combines TRBV6-6 with TRBJ1-1; D perhaps matches TRBD1 (6 bases). Sequenced here: peripheral blood mononuclear cells (PBMCs), sampled at new diagnosis, from a patient treated with antithyroid drugs. The source of this sequence is a woman younger than 45 with Graves disease. The DNA of the CDR3 is TGTGCCAGCAGTTACTCGAGTCTAGTCAGGGGCACTGAAGCTTTCTTT. Its protein is CASSYSSLVRGTEAFF.